This entry concerns a single T cell receptor (beta chain). Libraries were prepared by immunoSEQ multiplex PCR; TCRdb keeps only in-frame clonotypes and omits some of them. This table has roughly 80,000 clones, 90% to 95% appearing once. This entry comes from a study of technical replicates of blood from several donors. This CDR3 is 16 amino acids long. Germline V gene data show CDR1 as MNHEY and CDR2 as SMNVEV (reference sequence). The V end lost 4 bases, the J end lost 0 bases, and 15 bases lay between the germline ends. This chain joins TRBV27 and TRBJ1-2, with D perhaps matching TRBD1 (5 bases). The source material was T cells isolated from PBMCs. The receptor's source is a human donor in good health. For the CDR3, the DNA is TGTGCCAGCAGTTCCTCCTGGGGCGGCCCTAACTATGGCTACACCTTC. It encodes CASSSSWGGPNYGYTF.